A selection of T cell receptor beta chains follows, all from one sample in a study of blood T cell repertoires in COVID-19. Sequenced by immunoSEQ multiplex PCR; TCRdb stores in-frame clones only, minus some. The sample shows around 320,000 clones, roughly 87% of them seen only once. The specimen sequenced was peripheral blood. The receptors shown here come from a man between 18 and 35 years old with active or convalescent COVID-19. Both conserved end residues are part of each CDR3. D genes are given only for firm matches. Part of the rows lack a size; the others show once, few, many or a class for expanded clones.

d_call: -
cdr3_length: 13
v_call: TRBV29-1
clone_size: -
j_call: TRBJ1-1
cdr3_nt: TGCAGCGTTGACGCCCAACCGGGGACTGAAGCTTTCTTT
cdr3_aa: CSVDAQPGTEAFF

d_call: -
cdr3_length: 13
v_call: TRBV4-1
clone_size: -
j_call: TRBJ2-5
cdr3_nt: TGCGCCAGCAGCCAAGAGGCAGAAGAGACCCAGTACTTC
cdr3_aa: CASSQEAEETQYF

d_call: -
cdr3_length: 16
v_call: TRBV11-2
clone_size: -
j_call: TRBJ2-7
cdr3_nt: TGTGCCAGCAGCTTAGGAGAGGGATTAAGCTCCTACGAGCAGTACTTC
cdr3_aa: CASSLGEGLSSYEQYF

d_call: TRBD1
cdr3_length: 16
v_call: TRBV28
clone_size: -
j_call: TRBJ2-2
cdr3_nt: TGTGCCAGCAGTCCCATTGGACAGGGGGACACCGGGGAGCTGTTTTTT
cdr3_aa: CASSPIGQGDTGELFF

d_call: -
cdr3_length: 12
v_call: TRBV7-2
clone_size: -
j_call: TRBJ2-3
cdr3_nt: TGTGCCACCGAATTCTCTGGCGGTACGCAGTATTTT
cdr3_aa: CATEFSGGTQYF

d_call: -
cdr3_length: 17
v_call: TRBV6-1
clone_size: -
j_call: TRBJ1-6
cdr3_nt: TGTGCCAGCAGTGAAGAGGACACCTTACTCTATAATTCACCCCTCCACTTT
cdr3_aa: CASSEEDTLLYNSPLHF

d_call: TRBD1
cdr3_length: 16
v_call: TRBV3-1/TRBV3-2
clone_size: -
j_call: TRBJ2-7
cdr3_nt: TGTGCCAGCAGCCAAGTTAAAAGGGGGCTCGTCTACGAGCAGTACTTC
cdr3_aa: CASSQVKRGLVYEQYF

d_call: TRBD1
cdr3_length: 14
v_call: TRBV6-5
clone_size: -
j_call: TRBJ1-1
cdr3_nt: TGTGCCAGCAGGGGGGGACAGTTAAACACTGAAGCTTTCTTT
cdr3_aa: CASRGGQLNTEAFF

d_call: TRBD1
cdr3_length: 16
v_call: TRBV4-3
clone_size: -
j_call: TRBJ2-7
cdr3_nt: TGCGCCAGCAGCCAAGACGCAACCGGGACAGGCTACGAGCAGTACTTC
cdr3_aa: CASSQDATGTGYEQYF

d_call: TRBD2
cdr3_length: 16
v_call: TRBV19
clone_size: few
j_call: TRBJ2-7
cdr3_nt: TGTGCCAGTAGTCCAGTGACTAGCGGGGGGACCTACGAGCAGTACTTC
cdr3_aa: CASSPVTSGGTYEQYF

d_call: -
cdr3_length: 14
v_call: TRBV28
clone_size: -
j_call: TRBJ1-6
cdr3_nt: TGTGCCAGCAGTTTAAGGCAGGCGGGCTCACCCCTCCACTTT
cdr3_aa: CASSLRQAGSPLHF

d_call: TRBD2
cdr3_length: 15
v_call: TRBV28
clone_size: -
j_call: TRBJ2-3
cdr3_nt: TGTGCCAGCAGAAGACTAGCGGGGGGGCCAGATACGCAGTATTTT
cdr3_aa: CASRRLAGGPDTQYF

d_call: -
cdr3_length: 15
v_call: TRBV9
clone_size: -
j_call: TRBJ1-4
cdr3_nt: TGTGCCAGCAGCGTACGGGGGGCCTCCGATGAAAAACTGTTTTTT
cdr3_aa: CASSVRGASDEKLFF

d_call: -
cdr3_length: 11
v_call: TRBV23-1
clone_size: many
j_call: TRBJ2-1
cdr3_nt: TGCGCCAGGTGGGGAGAAAATGAGCAGTTCTTC
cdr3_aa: CARWGENEQFF

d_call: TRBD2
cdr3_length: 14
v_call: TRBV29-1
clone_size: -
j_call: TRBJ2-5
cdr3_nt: TGCAGCGTTGAAGCCCCGGGGAGGGAAGAGACCCAGTACTTC
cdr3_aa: CSVEAPGREETQYF

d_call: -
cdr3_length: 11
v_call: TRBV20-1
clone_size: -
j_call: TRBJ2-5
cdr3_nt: TGCAGTGCCACCACTCTACAGACCCAGTACTTC
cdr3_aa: CSATTLQTQYF

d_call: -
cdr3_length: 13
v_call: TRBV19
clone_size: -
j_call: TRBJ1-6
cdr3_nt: TGTGCCAGTAGTATGGACACCCATTCACCCCTCCACTTT
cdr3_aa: CASSMDTHSPLHF

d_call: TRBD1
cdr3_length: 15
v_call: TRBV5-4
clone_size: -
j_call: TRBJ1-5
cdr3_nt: TGTGCCAGCAGCCGACAGGGGGAGGGCAATCAGCCCCAGCATTTT
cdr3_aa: CASSRQGEGNQPQHF

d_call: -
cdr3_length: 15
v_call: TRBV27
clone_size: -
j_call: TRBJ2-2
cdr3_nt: TGTGCCAGCAGTTTATGGACAGGGAGGGCCGGGGAGCTGTTTTTT
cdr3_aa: CASSLWTGRAGELFF

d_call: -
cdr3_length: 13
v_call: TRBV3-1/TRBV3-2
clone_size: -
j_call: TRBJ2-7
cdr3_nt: TGTGCCAGCAGCATCATGGCAGGGTACGAGCAGTACTTC
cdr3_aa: CASSIMAGYEQYF

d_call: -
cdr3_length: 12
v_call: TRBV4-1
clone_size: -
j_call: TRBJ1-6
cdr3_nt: TGCGCCAGCAGCCACGGTAATTCACCCCTCCACTTT
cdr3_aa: CASSHGNSPLHF

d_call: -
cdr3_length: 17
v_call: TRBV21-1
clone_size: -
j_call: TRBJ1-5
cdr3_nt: TGTGCCAGCAGCAAAATGGGCAGGGAAGGATCCAATCAGCCCCAGCATTTT
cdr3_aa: CASSKMGREGSNQPQHF

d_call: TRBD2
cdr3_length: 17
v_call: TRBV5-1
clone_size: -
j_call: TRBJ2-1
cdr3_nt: TGCGCCAGCAGCTTGTTAGTCGGCGGGAGGGTTGGCAATGAGCAGTTCTTC
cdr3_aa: CASSLLVGGRVGNEQFF

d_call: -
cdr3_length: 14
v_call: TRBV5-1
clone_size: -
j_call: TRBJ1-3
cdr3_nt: TGCGCCAGCAGCTTGGCTCCCGGCGGGGACACCATATATTTT
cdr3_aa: CASSLAPGGDTIYF

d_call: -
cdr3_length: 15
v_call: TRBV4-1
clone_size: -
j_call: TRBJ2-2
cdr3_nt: TGCGCCAGCAGCCAACAGCGGGCGAACACCGGGGAGCTGTTTTTT
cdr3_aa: CASSQQRANTGELFF

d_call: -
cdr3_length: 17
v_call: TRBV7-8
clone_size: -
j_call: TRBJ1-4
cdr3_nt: TGTGCCAGCAGCTTAGCGTTAGGGAGCGCAACTAATGAAAAACTGTTTTTT
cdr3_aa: CASSLALGSATNEKLFF

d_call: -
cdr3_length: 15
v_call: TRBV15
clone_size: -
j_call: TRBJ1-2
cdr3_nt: TGTGCCACCAGCCCCCCCCCAGGGCGCCGCTATGGCTACACCTTC
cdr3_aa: CATSPPPGRRYGYTF

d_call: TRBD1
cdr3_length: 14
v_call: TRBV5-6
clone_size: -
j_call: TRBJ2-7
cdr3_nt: TGTGCCAGCAGCATCGGACAGGGTAACTACGAGCAGTACTTC
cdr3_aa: CASSIGQGNYEQYF

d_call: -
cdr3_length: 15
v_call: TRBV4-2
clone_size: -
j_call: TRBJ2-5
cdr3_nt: TGTGCCAGCAGCCAAGAACCGGGAGTAGGCGAGACCCAGTACTTC
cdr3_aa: CASSQEPGVGETQYF

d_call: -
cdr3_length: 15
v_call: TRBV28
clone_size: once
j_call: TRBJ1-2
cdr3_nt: TGTGCCAGCAGCCCAGAGCGGAGACGGAACTATGGCTACACCTTC
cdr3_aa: CASSPERRRNYGYTF

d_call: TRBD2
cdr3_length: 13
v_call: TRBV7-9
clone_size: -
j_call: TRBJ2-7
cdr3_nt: TGTGCCAGCGGCCGACTAGCTTCCTACGAGCAGTACTTC
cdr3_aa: CASGRLASYEQYF

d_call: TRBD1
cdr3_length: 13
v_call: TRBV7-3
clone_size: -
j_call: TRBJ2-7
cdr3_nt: TGTGCCAGCAGCGTGGGACAGGGGTACGAGCAGTACTTC
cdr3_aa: CASSVGQGYEQYF

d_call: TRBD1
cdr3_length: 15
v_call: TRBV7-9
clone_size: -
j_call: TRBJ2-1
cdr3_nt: TGTGCCAGCAGCTTAGCCGGGACAGGGGGCCATGAGCAGTTCTTC
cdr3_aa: CASSLAGTGGHEQFF

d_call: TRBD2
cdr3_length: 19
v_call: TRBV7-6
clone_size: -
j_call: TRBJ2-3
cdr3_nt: TGTGCCAGCAGCCGGACTAGCGGGAGGGCCCTTAGTGGCACAGATACGCAGTATTTT
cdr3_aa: CASSRTSGRALSGTDTQYF